Shown below are 13 T cell receptor beta chains from a single sample sequenced in a study of human T cells and chemical hapten exposure. The authors' total RNA extraction used unfractionated whole blood. Each CDR3 protein is one row after TCRdb ran MiXCR on the 5' RACE reads. The sample records more than 140,000 distinct CDR3 sequences, 3.5% to 5% being singletons. Receptors originate from a female donor in good health.

In regard to this clonotype: A read error is possible here, since a much larger clone lies one base away. The genes are TRBV6-2 or TRBV6-3 and TRBJ1-2; tentatively, D is TRBD1 (5 bases). This CDR3 is 17 amino acids long. In germline, CDR1 is MNHEY, CDR2 SVGEGT. This CDR3 is CASSYSSDRPSNYCYTF. The CDR3 DNA is TGTGCCAGCAGTTACTCTTCCGACAGACCTTCTAACTATTGCTACACCTTC.

The chain links TRBV5-1 to TRBJ2-3; 7 nucleotides agree with TRBD1. Unmatched junction bases numbered 16, after V lost 0 bases and J lost 0 bases. Germline CDR1 SGHRS, CDR2 YFSETQ. The CDR3 consists of 20 residues. As DNA, the CDR3 is TGCGCCAGCAGCTTGGGGGGGCCCCGGGGACAGCCGACAAGCACAGATACGCAGTATTTT. Encoded protein: CASSLGGPRGQPTSTDTQYF.

The table lists this clonotype with many counts. The chain links TRBV12-3 or TRBV12-4 to TRBJ1-2, with 7 bases identical to TRBD1. Unmatched junction bases numbered 7, after V lost 1 base and J lost 8 bases. The CDR3 extends over 14 amino acids. The CDR3 sequence: CASSLGVTGVGYTF. The CDR3 DNA is TGTGCCAGCAGTTTAGGGGTTACAGGGGTAGGCTACACCTTC.

The V call is TRBV5-1, the J call TRBJ1-6, with D possibly TRBD1 on 6 matching bases. Between the trimmed V and J ends, which lost 5 bases and 8 bases, there was a span of 17 bases. Germline V gene data show CDR1 as SGHRS and CDR2 as YFSETQ. The CDR3 is 15 residues long. The CDR3 DNA sequence: TGCGCCAGCAGTTGGGGGGCGAATGGGGATTCACCCCTCCACTTT. Translated: CASSWGANGDSPLHF.

This clonotype was detected ten times or more. The V gene is TRBV4-3, the J gene TRBJ1-4; 7 bases align to TRBD1. This CDR3 spans 17 amino acids. Unmatched junction bases numbered 4, after V lost 0 bases and J lost 0 bases. Germline values: CDR1 LGHNA, CDR2 YSLEER. CDR3 region: CASSQDRQGATNEKLFF. CDR3 DNA: TGCGCCAGCAGCCAAGACCGACAGGGCGCAACTAATGAAAAACTGTTTTTT.

The V and J genes are TRBV27 and TRBJ1-1; D is uncertain. Germline V gene lookup returns CDR1 MNHEY and CDR2 SMNVEV (reference sequence). The V end was cut by 5 bases, the J end by 6 bases, with 16 bases between. The CDR3 has 14 residues. CDR3 bases: TGTGCCAGCAGTCTTACCCCCGCCGCCGCTGAAGCTTTCTTT. It codes for CASSLTPAAAEAFF.

This clonotype occurred many times. V gene TRBV6-2 or TRBV6-3 combines with J gene TRBJ2-2; TRBD2 matches at 7 bases. The V gene end was trimmed by 7 bases and the J gene end by 0 bases; junction bases not matched to a gene: 2. CDR1 MNHEY and CDR2 SVGEGT come from the germline V gene. The length of the CDR3 is 14 residues. The CDR3 loop reads CASKSGANTGELFF. The CDR3 region has the DNA TGTGCCAGCAAAAGCGGGGCGAACACCGGGGAGCTGTTTTTT.

This clonotype was counted many times. The V call is TRBV18, the J call TRBJ1-2; D may be TRBD1 (5 bases). The CDR3 length is 13 residues. Germline CDR1 KGHSH, CDR2 LQKENI. V was clipped by 2 bases and J by 3 bases, with 7 bases between them. Written as DNA, the CDR3 is TGTGCCAGCTCACCAACGACAGACTATGGCTACACCTTC. It yields the protein CASSPTTDYGYTF.

Points on this clonotype: One base away lies a much larger clone, so this may be a sequencing read error. The chain links TRBV7-9 to TRBJ2-5; maybe TRBD2 (7 bases). Per the germline V gene, CDR1 is SEHNR and CDR2 is FQNEAQ (reference sequence). This CDR3 comprises 16 residues. With 5 bases removed from V and 2 bases from J, the gap between germline ends came to 18 bases. CDR3 in DNA: TGTGCCAGCAGCCTTGGCGGGGGCGGACGTCAAGAGACCCAGTACTTC. Its protein product is CASSLGGGGRQETQYF.

The table lists this clonotype with many counts. The V call is TRBV19, the J call TRBJ1-3, with D uncertain. The CDR3 runs to 15 residues. V lost 6 bases, J lost 0 bases, and 12 bases lay in between. The germline V gene has CDR1 LNHDA and CDR2 SQIVND (reference sequence). CDR3 region: CASSENLDSGNTIYF. The CDR3 nucleotides are TGTGCCAGTAGCGAAAACCTGGACTCTGGAAACACCATATATTTT.

This clonotype has at least ten counts. The gene calls are TRBV7-2 and TRBJ1-1; D not certain. From germline, CDR1 is SGHTA and CDR2 FQGNSA. This CDR3 contains 13 residues. V was clipped by 4 bases and J by 1 base, with 7 bases between them. CDR3 sequence: CASSWVPNTEAFF. The CDR3 bases are TGTGCCAGCAGCTGGGTCCCGAACACTGAAGCTTTCTTT. Full variable domain (remainder filled in from reference TRBV7-2 and TRBJ1-1): GAGVSQSPSNKVTEKGKDVELRCDPISGHTALYWYRQSLGQGLEFLIYFQGNSAPDKSGLPSDRFSAERTGGSVSTLTIQRTQQEDSAVYLCASSWVPNTEAFFGQGTRLTVV.

In this sample, this clonotype turned up a few times. V and J are TRBV5-5 and TRBJ1-4, with D possibly matching TRBD1 (6 bases). The CDR3 contains 15 residues. V was cut by 4 bases and J by 5 bases, with 15 bases left in between. CDR1 is SGHKS and CDR2 is YYEKEE in the germline V gene (reference sequence). CDR3 sequence reads: CASSEGQYLNEKLFF. The CDR3 DNA reads TGTGCCAGCAGCGAAGGACAGTATTTGAATGAAAAACTGTTTTTT. Full variable domain (missing parts from reference TRBV5-5 and TRBJ1-4): DAGVTQSPTHLIKTRGQQVTLRCSPISGHKSVSWYQQVLGQGPQFIFQYYEKEERGRGNFPDRFSARQFPNYSSELNVNALLLGDSALYLCASSEGQYLNEKLFFGSGTQLSVL.

Ten or more counts support this clonotype. The chain uses TRBV29-1 and TRBJ1-4, with 8 bases that match TRBD1. The germline CDR1 and CDR2 sequences are SQVTM and ANQGSEA. V was clipped by 6 bases and J by 3 bases; unmatched bases: 6. The CDR3 consists of 14 residues. The chain's CDR3 is CSVADRASNEKLFF. CDR3 bases: TGCAGCGTAGCGGACAGGGCTTCTAATGAAAAACTGTTTTTT.